These T cell receptor beta chains were read from a single sample in a study of cytomegalovirus exposure and HLA in healthy donors. Profiled with immunoSEQ multiplex PCR; TCRdb holds only in-frame clones, not every one. The table records fewer than 100,000 clones, around three quarters of them present only once. Sequencing was done on a sample of PBMCs. These receptors were collected from a male donor in good health and CMV-seronegative. Both conserved end residues are part of each CDR3. A D gene is named only where the DNA matches it firmly. Not every row has a clone size; where given, it reads once, few, many or a size class.

>15|TRBV27|TRBJ1-3|TRBD1|few
TGTGCCAGCAGTCAAGCACAGGGGTCTGGAAACACCATATATTTT
CASSQAQGSGNTIYF
>15|TRBV5-1|TRBJ1-3|.|.
TGCGCCAGCAGCCCCCGGGAGGGATCCGGAAACACCATATATTTT
CASSPREGSGNTIYF
>15|TRBV5-1|TRBJ2-5|TRBD1|.
TGCGCCAGCAGCTTGGATGCGGGCAGCCAGGGGGCCCAGTACTTC
CASSLDAGSQGAQYF
>14|TRBV5-1|TRBJ2-3|.|few
TGCGCCAGCAGCTTACCCCAACCCGGGGATACGCAGTATTTT
CASSLPQPGDTQYF
>16|TRBV19|TRBJ2-1|TRBD2|few
TGTGCCAGTAGTACGACTAGCGGGGGGGCGCACAATGAGCAGTTCTTC
CASSTTSGGAHNEQFF
>13|TRBV6-1|TRBJ1-1|.|few
TGTGCCAGCAGTGCTGGGAGGAACACTGAAGCTTTCTTT
CASSAGRNTEAFF
>13|TRBV10-1|TRBJ2-7|.|.
TGCGCCAGCAGTGAGTCTCCGGGATCCGAGCAGTACTTC
CASSESPGSEQYF
>13|TRBV5-4|TRBJ2-5|.|.
TGTGCCAGCAGCTTGGTAGATCAAGAGACCCAGTACTTC
CASSLVDQETQYF
>17|TRBV5-1|TRBJ1-2|.|.
TGCGCCAGCAGCTTAAGTGCGGCAGGGCCTAAAGAGGATGGCTACACCTTC
CASSLSAAGPKEDGYTF
>15|TRBV7-2|TRBJ2-7|TRBD1|once
TGTGCCAGCAGCTTAGTGGGGACAGGGGTAGCCGAGCAGTACTTC
CASSLVGTGVAEQYF
>17|TRBV4-1|TRBJ2-4|TRBD2|.
TGCGCCAGCAGCCAAGAGTTCCTAGCGGGAGGCGTATACATTCAGTACTTC
CASSQEFLAGGVYIQYF
>15|TRBV5-1|TRBJ1-1|.|.
TGCGCCAGCGGAAAGATAGGGGTGGGGAACACTGAAGCTTTCTTT
CASGKIGVGNTEAFF
>14|TRBV27|TRBJ1-2|TRBD1|once
TGTGCCAGCAGTTCGGGACAGCTATGGAGTGGCTACACCTTC
CASSSGQLWSGYTF
>17|TRBV4-2|TRBJ2-1|TRBD2|.
TGTGCCAGCAGCCAAGAACCTAGCGGGAGAGAGTACAATGAGCAGTTCTTC
CASSQEPSGREYNEQFF
>12|TRBV30|TRBJ2-5|.|.
TGTGCCTGGAGTGTCTCGGGGGAGACCCAGTACTTC
CAWSVSGETQYF
>15|TRBV14|TRBJ2-1|TRBD2|.
TGTGCCAGCAGCCATCGAGTAGCGGGAAGCAATGAGCAGTTCTTC
CASSHRVAGSNEQFF
>16|TRBV7-9|TRBJ1-2|.|.
TGTGCCAGCAGCTTAACCACTCTAAGTTCCGGCTATGGCTACACCTTC
CASSLTTLSSGYGYTF
>13|TRBV2|TRBJ1-2|.|.
TGTGCCAGCAGATTTCTCACGGACAGCTACGACACCTTC
CASRFLTDSYDTF
>13|TRBV25-1|TRBJ2-7|TRBD1|.
TGTGCCAGCACTCAGGGGGCAGGAGGCGGGCAGTACTTC
CASTQGAGGGQYF
>15|TRBV6-5|TRBJ1-5|.|.
TGTGCCAGCAGTTATACCGGGAGTAGCAATCAGCCCCAGCATTTT
CASSYTGSSNQPQHF
>12|TRBV27|TRBJ2-1|.|.
TGTGCCAGCAGGAGACTAGGGAATGAGCAGTTCTTC
CASRRLGNEQFF
>20|TRBV9|TRBJ1-3|.|.
TGTGCCAGCAGCGCAGGGCACAGCCAGGTTAAAATAAGCTCTGGAAACACCATATATTTT
CASSAGHSQVKISSGNTIYF
>11|TRBV29-1|TRBJ2-5|.|.
TGCAGCGTTGGACAGCAAGAGACCCAGTACTTC
CSVGQQETQYF
>14|TRBV25-1|TRBJ1-6|.|.
TGTGCCAGCAGGGGGGGGGTGGCGAATTCACCCCTCCACTTT
CASRGGVANSPLHF
>12|TRBV27|TRBJ2-1|.|once
TGTGCCAGCAAGGGGGATTCCAATGAGCAGTTCTTC
CASKGDSNEQFF
>15|TRBV5-1|TRBJ2-1|TRBD2|.
TGCGCCAGCAGCCAAGACGGACTAGCTTTAAATGAGCAGTTCTTC
CASSQDGLALNEQFF
>18|TRBV7-6|TRBJ2-3|TRBD2|.
TGTGCCAGCAGCTTACTGGTGGGAGGGGCCCTTAGCACAGATACGCAGTATTTT
CASSLLVGGALSTDTQYF
>15|TRBV6-6|TRBJ1-1|.|.
TGTGCCAGCAGTTACTCGAGTGGGGAGGACACTGAAGCTTTCTTT
CASSYSSGEDTEAFF
>17|TRBV7-9|TRBJ2-1|.|.
TGTGCCAGCAGCCTCACCACAGGTGTACCGCAGAGCGATGAGCAGTTCTTC
CASSLTTGVPQSDEQFF
>17|TRBV5-8|TRBJ2-7|TRBD1|.
TGTGCCAGCAGCACTGCCCCCGGGACAGGGGCTGACGACGAGCAGTACTTC
CASSTAPGTGADDEQYF
>15|TRBV6-6|TRBJ1-2|TRBD1|.
TGTGCCAGCAGTTACGGGAAGACAGGGATCCAAGGCTACACCTTC
CASSYGKTGIQGYTF
>11|TRBV7-2|TRBJ2-3|.|.
TGTGCCAGCAGCCCCGGGAGTAGGCAGTATTTT
CASSPGSRQYF
>17|TRBV7-8|TRBJ2-3|.|few
TGTGCCAGCAGCTTAGGTTTGGGCCCTCCGTCCACAGATACGCAGTATTTT
CASSLGLGPPSTDTQYF
>15|TRBV2|TRBJ1-3|TRBD1|.
TGTGCCAGCAGCATGGACAGGAGCTCTGGAAACACCATATATTTT
CASSMDRSSGNTIYF
>12|TRBV7-9|TRBJ1-1|.|few
TGTTCCAGCAGGCGGGGGGACACTGAAGCTTTCTTT
CSSRRGDTEAFF
>17|TRBV19|TRBJ1-1|TRBD1|few
TGTGCCAGTAGTACCCTGGGACAGGGAGGAATGAACACTGAAGCTTTCTTT
CASSTLGQGGMNTEAFF
>14|TRBV6-5|TRBJ1-6|TRBD1|.
TGTGCCAGCAGTAGGGACAGAAGATATTCACCCCTCCACTTT
CASSRDRRYSPLHF
>13|TRBV6-1|TRBJ1-5|TRBD1|few
TGTGCCAGCAGCAAACAGGGGAATCAGCCCCAGCATTTT
CASSKQGNQPQHF
>14|TRBV5-1|TRBJ2-2|.|.
TGCGCCAGCAGCGAGCAGGGTGGCACCGGGGAGCTGTTTTTT
CASSEQGGTGELFF
>13|TRBV7-8|TRBJ1-1|TRBD1|few
TGTGCCAGCAGCCCGGGGACAGCAACTGAAGCTTTCTTT
CASSPGTATEAFF
>13|TRBV29-1|TRBJ2-4|.|.
TGCAGCGTTCGCTTATCCGACAGGCACATTCAGTACTTC
CSVRLSDRHIQYF
>14|TRBV4-1|TRBJ2-7|.|.
TGCGCCAGCAGCCAAGACGGGGGGCCCTACGAGCAGTACTTC
CASSQDGGPYEQYF
>13|TRBV11-2|TRBJ2-2|.|.
TGTGCCAGCCCCCAGGGCCAAGGGGCCGGGCTGTTTTTT
CASPQGQGAGLFF
>15|TRBV5-1|TRBJ1-3|.|.
TGCGCCAGCAGCTTCGACGGAGGGACTGGAAACACCATATATTTT
CASSFDGGTGNTIYF
>15|TRBV11-2|TRBJ2-7|TRBD1|.
TGTGCCAGCAGCCCCATCACGACAGGGAATTACGAGCAGTACTTC
CASSPITTGNYEQYF
>15|TRBV5-1|TRBJ2-7|.|.
TGCGCCAGCAGCTTGGCGTTTGGGACAAACTACGAGCAGTACTTC
CASSLAFGTNYEQYF
>15|TRBV5-1|TRBJ2-7|TRBD2|.
TGCGCCAGCAGCACCACTAGCGGGGTGCTCTACGAGCAGTACTTC
CASSTTSGVLYEQYF
>13|TRBV2|TRBJ1-1|TRBD1|.
TGTGCCAGCAGGGGACAGGTGAACACTGAAGCTTTCTTT
CASRGQVNTEAFF
>13|TRBV12-5|TRBJ2-5|.|.
TGTGCTAGTGGCATAAGCGGCCAAGAGACCCAGTACTTC
CASGISGQETQYF
>11|TRBV20-1|TRBJ2-1|.|.
TGCAGTGCTCTGAGATACAATGAGCAGTTCTTC
CSALRYNEQFF
>13|TRBV5-1|TRBJ2-7|.|.
TGCGCCAGCAGCTTACGGGAAACCTACGAGCAGTACTTC
CASSLRETYEQYF
>16|TRBV5-4|TRBJ2-7|TRBD2|.
TGTGCCAGCAGCCAAGGGGTAGCGGGGGAGATCTACGAGCAGTACTTC
CASSQGVAGEIYEQYF
>15|TRBV7-3|TRBJ2-3|TRBD2|.
TGTGCCAGCAGCTTAGGCGGCGGGGGGACAGATACGCAGTATTTT
CASSLGGGGTDTQYF
>13|TRBV7-9|TRBJ1-4|.|.
TGTGCCAGTGGGCTTACAACTAATGAAAAACTGTTTTTT
CASGLTTNEKLFF
>12|TRBV6-5|TRBJ2-7|TRBD1|.
TGTGCCAGCGGGGACAGGGCCTACGAGCAGTACTTC
CASGDRAYEQYF
>19|TRBV2|TRBJ1-5|TRBD1|.
TGTGCCAGCAGTGAACAGGGTCGGGACAGGGGGTCTAGCAATCAGCCCCAGAATTTT
CASSEQGRDRGSSNQPQNF
>16|TRBV27|TRBJ1-2|TRBD1|.
TGTGCCAGCAGTTTGTTAGGACAGGGGGGTAACTATGGCTACACCTTC
CASSLLGQGGNYGYTF